This TCR beta chain comes out of a study of T cell changes during pregnancy in multiple sclerosis. Trimming took 0 bases from V and 6 from J, leaving 4 bases between them. The length of the CDR3 is 13 residues. Germline-derived CDR1 and CDR2 are SGHKS and YYEKEE (reference sequence). Sequencing used immunoSEQ multiplex PCR; TCRdb keeps in-frame clones, though not all of them. The data contain approximately 47,000 clones, 94% of them singletons. The receptor was derived from a female donor with multiple sclerosis, enrolled in a pregnancy study. V usage is TRBV5-5 and J usage is TRBJ1-6; no clear D. The source material was CD4+ T cells from peripheral blood mononuclear cells, sampled in the first trimester of pregnancy. This chain's CDR3 is CASSLDSNSPLHF. CDR3 DNA sequence: TGTGCCAGCAGCTTGGACAGTAATTCACCCCTCCACTTT.